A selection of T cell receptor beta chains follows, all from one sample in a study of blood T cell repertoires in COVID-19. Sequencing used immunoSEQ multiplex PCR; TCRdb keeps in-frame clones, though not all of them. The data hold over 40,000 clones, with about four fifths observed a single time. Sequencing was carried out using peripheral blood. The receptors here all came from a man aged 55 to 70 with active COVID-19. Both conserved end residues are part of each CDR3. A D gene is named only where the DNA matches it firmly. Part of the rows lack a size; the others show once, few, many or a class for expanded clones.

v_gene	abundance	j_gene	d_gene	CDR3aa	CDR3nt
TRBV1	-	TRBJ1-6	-	CTSSQPERTVSPLHF	TGCACCAGCAGCCAACCCGAGCGTACGGTTTCACCCCTCCACTTT
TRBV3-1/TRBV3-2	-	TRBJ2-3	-	CASSQEPRGTDTQYF	TGTGCCAGCAGCCAAGAGCCGCGGGGCACAGATACGCAGTATTTT
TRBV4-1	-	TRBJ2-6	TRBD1	CASSQHMRTGWSGANVLTF	TGCGCCAGCAGCCAACATATGAGGACAGGGTGGTCTGGGGCCAACGTCCTGACTTTC
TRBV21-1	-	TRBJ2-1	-	CASSKSLRLASTNEQFF	TGTGCCAGCAGCAAAAGTTTACGGCTAGCGTCAACCAATGAGCAGTTCTTC
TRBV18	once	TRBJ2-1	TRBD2	CASSASGGASYNEQFF	TGTGCCAGCTCAGCTAGCGGGGGGGCCTCCTACAATGAGCAGTTCTTC
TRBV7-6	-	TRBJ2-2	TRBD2	CASSGIAGGTGELFF	TGTGCCAGCAGCGGAATAGCGGGGGGAACCGGGGAGCTGTTTTTT
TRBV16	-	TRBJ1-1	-	CASCTYRANTEAFF	TGTGCCAGCTGCACCTACAGGGCGAACACTGAAGCTTTCTTT
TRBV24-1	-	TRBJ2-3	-	CATSDATGISDTQYF	TGTGCCACCAGTGATGCGACCGGGATTTCAGATACGCAGTATTTT
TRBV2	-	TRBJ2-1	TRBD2	CASSLGLAGGGNEQFF	TGTGCCAGCAGCTTAGGACTAGCGGGAGGAGGAAATGAGCAGTTCTTC
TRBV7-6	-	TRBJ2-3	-	CASSFKQGEGTDTQYF	TGTGCCAGCAGCTTTAAGCAGGGTGAGGGCACAGATACGCAGTATTTT
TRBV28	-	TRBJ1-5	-	CASCWGGENQPQHF	TGTGCCAGCTGTTGGGGGGGGGAAAATCAGCCCCAGCATTTT
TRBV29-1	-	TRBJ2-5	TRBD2	CSVDPYWTSGSGRETQYF	TGCAGCGTTGACCCCTACTGGACTAGCGGGAGCGGGAGGGAGACCCAGTACTTC
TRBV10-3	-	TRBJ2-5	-	CAIAYRTQETQYF	TGTGCCATCGCCTACAGGACACAAGAGACCCAGTACTTC
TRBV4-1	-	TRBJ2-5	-	CASSQENTGRETQYF	TGCGCCAGCAGCCAAGAGAATACTGGGAGGGAGACCCAGTACTTC
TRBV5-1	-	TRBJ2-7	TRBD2	CASSLSGVSSYEQYF	TGCGCCAGCAGCTTGAGCGGGGTTAGCTCCTACGAGCAGTACTTC
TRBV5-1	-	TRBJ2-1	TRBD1	CASSFIPTGAYNEQFF	TGCGCCAGCAGCTTCATTCCGACAGGGGCCTACAATGAGCAGTTCTTC
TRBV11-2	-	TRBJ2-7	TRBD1	CASSLNPDRAAEQYF	TGTGCCAGCAGCTTGAATCCGGACAGGGCGGCCGAGCAGTACTTC
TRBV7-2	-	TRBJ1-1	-	CASSLQVNTEAFF	TGTGCCAGCAGCCTACAGGTTAACACTGAAGCTTTCTTT
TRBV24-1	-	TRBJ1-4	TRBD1	CATSDSRQGSEKLFF	TGTGCCACCAGTGATTCACGACAGGGAAGTGAAAAACTGTTTTTT
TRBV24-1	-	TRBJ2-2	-	CATSLVGAGELFF	TGTGCCACCAGTCTAGTCGGCGCCGGGGAGCTGTTTTTT
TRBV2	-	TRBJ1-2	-	CASSEETGAFYGYTF	TGTGCCAGCAGTGAGGAGACTGGTGCATTCTATGGCTACACCTTC
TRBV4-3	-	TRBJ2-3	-	CASSRGTARYSADTQYF	TGCGCCAGCAGCCGCGGGACTGCGAGATATTCCGCAGATACGCAGTATTTT